Detailed here is one TCR beta chain. The target of this receptor is not known. The record has no base qualities; no much larger clone is one base away. TCRbeta CDR3 regions were amplified from genomic DNA by means of the immunoSEQ Assay, a bias-controlled multiplex PCR. From the authors' description of their analysis: The number of nucleated cells in each sample was estimated by amplification of reference gene primers within the assay. Sequence reads were collapsed and filtered to measure the absolute abundance of every unique TCRbeta CDR3 rearrangement. For each sample, productive Simpson clonality was calculated by taking the square root of Simpson's diversity index across productive rearrangements. TCRdb's version of the immuneACCESS table is confined to in-frame rearrangements and falls short of the full clone set. An unresolved V gene accounts for under half of the shortfall where checked; the remainder is of unknown origin. The DNA gave D and trimming, while V, J and clone size come from that table. The sample table shows around 400,000 clones, and roughly 91% are seen once. 1.5% to 2% of the sample belongs to the ten largest clones.

The data originate from a study of blood T cell repertoires in COVID-19 (dated by TCRdb to the early 2020s). Context from the whole study: Collaborator samples came from the United States, Italy and Spain and covered acute and convalescent phases of COVID-19. The prospective study material was composed of cDNA or gDNA derived from T cells, B-cell-depleted T cells, or PBMCs. Subjects who had been exposed to COVID-19, were actively infected with it, or had recovered from it provided the deeply sampled blood TCRbeta repertoires that made up the dataset. The repertoires were released in a freely available public database intended as a resource for research on the immune response to SARS-CoV-2. The samples were drawn from two sources: the first 160 participants of the ongoing ImmuneRACE study, and 1,000 to 1,500 subjects contributed by 6 global collaborators. A de-identified subject ID, COVID-19 status, age in years and sex were almost always included in the sample metadata. HLA class I and class II types, where available, came from metadata supplied by the sample provider rather than from assay-based typing.

Broad study findings and their caveats: The quantity of clinical and demographic metadata differed by source and by participant and was supplied without curation.

CDR1 and CDR2 (KGHDR, SFDVKD) derive from the germline V gene. Trimming leaves V shorter by 4 bases and J shorter by 2 bases, with the junction holding 6 bases beyond the gene matches. The CDR3, cysteine through phenylalanine, is 17 amino acids long. The read is trimmed to its CDR3 DNA, 51 bases read in frame from base 1. Participants in the prospective study were enrolled through a virtual design, were aged roughly 18 to 90 years, and lived in about 25 United States geographic areas. Cohort assignment in the prospective study relied on participant-reported clinical history from a screening survey and a study questionnaire. For ImmuneRACE Cohort 3, a participant was defined as recovered based on two consecutive negative NP/OP PCR tests, clearance by a healthcare professional, or resolution of symptoms. In the prospective study, mobile phlebotomists collected whole blood, serum and a nasopharyngeal or oropharyngeal swab from each participant. Additional blood draws and questionnaires over an approximately 2-month period could optionally be provided by prospective study participants. Before DNA extraction, prospective study blood samples were shipped either frozen or at room temperature.

Sequencing used PBMCs or T cells enriched from blood (not recorded which). The chain couples TRBV24-1 to TRBJ2-1, with 11 bases aligning to TRBD2. The sequence came from a woman aged 25 to 45 who had recovered from COVID-19. The DNA sequence follows: TGTGCCACCAGTGAGACCGGGACTAGCGGTCCCTACAATGAGCAGTTCTTC. This gives the protein CATSETGTSGPYNEQFF.